This record covers a single TCR beta chain. Its target is unknown. The sample originates from a study of CD4 T cells in relation to SARS-CoV-2 and coronaviruses. Background on the study: Two subjects were Hispanic; patients were 8 males and a few females. Study-wide findings and caveats: Compared with monoreactive clones, crossreactive clones showed significantly weaker SARS-CoV-2 expansion.

The protocol was immunoSEQ multiplex PCR, while the TCRdb copy is restricted to in-frame clones and leaves out a portion. Among 50,000 to 70,000 clones, around 92% were seen once, and the ten largest hold 0.4%. This CDR3 has 16 residues. The germline V gene has CDR1 SGHVS and CDR2 FNYEAQ. The ends were cut back, 2 bases at V and 3 bases at J, with 14 bases in the middle. J is TRBJ1-5 and V is TRBV7-6, with D possibly TRBD1 on 5 matching bases. Sequenced material: naive CD4+ T cells from PBMCs. The subset is: naive CD4+ T cells isolated by negative enrichment. This sequence originates from an adult with COVID-19. This chain's CDR3 is CASSLMSGRYNQPQHF. CDR3 DNA sequence: TGTGCCAGCAGCTTAATGTCGGGACGGTACAATCAGCCCCAGCATTTT.